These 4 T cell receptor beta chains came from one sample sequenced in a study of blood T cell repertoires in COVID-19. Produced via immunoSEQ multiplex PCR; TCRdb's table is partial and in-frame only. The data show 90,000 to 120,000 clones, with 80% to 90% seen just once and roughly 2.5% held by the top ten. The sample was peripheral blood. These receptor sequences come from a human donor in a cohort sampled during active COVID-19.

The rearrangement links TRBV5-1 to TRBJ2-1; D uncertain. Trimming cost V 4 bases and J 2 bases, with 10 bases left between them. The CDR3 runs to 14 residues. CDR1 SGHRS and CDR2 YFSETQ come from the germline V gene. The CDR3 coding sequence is TGCGCCAGCAGCCTTACGGTTGCCTACAATGAGCAGTTCTTC. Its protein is CASSLTVAYNEQFF.

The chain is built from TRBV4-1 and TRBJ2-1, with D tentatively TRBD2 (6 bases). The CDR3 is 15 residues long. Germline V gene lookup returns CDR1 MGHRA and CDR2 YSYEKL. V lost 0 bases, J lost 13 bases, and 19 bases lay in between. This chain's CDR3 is CASSQDLPTSLLQFF. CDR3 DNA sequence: TGCGCCAGCAGCCAAGATCTCCCGACTAGTTTGTTACAGTTCTTC.

CDR3 sequence reads: CASSPWDSHGAPQHF. DNA of the CDR3: TGCGCCAGCAGCCCCTGGGACTCACATGGAGCGCCCCAGCATTTT. The chain couples TRBV4-1 to TRBJ1-5, with a weak D call TRBD1 (5 bases). V was cut by 4 bases and J by 9 bases, with 19 bases left in between. Germline V gene lookup returns CDR1 MGHRA and CDR2 YSYEKL. The CDR3 covers 15 residues.

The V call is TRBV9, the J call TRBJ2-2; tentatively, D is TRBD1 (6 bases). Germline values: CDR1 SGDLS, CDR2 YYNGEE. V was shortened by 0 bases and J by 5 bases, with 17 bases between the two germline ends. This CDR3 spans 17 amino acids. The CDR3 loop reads CASSVGPYERGTGELFF. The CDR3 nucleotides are TGTGCCAGCAGCGTAGGCCCCTACGAGAGGGGGACCGGGGAGCTGTTTTTT.